The rows below give T cell receptor beta chains drawn from one sample of a study of shared clonotypes between healthy human individuals. Clones were sequenced by immunoSEQ multiplex PCR, and TCRdb holds only the in-frame ones, with some missing. Of about 2.2 million clones in the sample, under 95% are singletons; the top ten hold roughly 1.7%. Sequencing was done on a sample of naive CD8+ T cells from PBMCs. The receptor set was obtained from a man aged 18 to 29 in good health. Some clones in this sample may be carry-over from other donors' samples. The CDR3 runs from the conserved cysteine through the conserved F or W. The D gene is left open where the match is weak. The size entry is marked missing in some rows and otherwise reads once, few, many or a size class.

v_gene: TRBV4-1; j_gene: TRBJ2-7; abundance: NA; d_gene: NA; CDR3aa: CASSQGAAPGTLEQYF; CDR3nt: TGCGCCAGCAGCCAAGGAGCGGCCCCCGGAACTCTCGAGCAGTACTTC
v_gene: TRBV6-4; j_gene: TRBJ1-1; abundance: NA; d_gene: NA; CDR3aa: CASSDSLGHEAFF; CDR3nt: TGTGCCAGCAGTGACTCCCTGGGACATGAAGCTTTCTTT
v_gene: TRBV27; j_gene: TRBJ1-2; abundance: NA; d_gene: NA; CDR3aa: CASSLEARSFYGYTF; CDR3nt: TGTGCCAGCAGTTTAGAGGCAAGAAGCTTCTATGGCTACACCTTC
v_gene: TRBV4-1; j_gene: TRBJ1-4; abundance: NA; d_gene: NA; CDR3aa: CASSQDSEPEITATNEKLFF; CDR3nt: TGCGCCAGCAGCCAAGATTCTGAGCCAGAGATAACGGCAACTAATGAAAAACTGTTTTTT
v_gene: TRBV7-6; j_gene: TRBJ1-1; abundance: NA; d_gene: NA; CDR3aa: CASSLGGSPEAFF; CDR3nt: TGTGCCAGCAGCTTAGGGGGGTCTCCTGAAGCTTTCTTT
v_gene: TRBV4-1; j_gene: TRBJ2-3; abundance: NA; d_gene: NA; CDR3aa: CASSQGTIFSDTQYF; CDR3nt: TGCGCCAGCAGCCAAGGGACTATTTTTTCGGATACGCAGTATTTT
v_gene: TRBV7-6; j_gene: TRBJ2-6; abundance: NA; d_gene: NA; CDR3aa: CASSLDPGTGANVLTF; CDR3nt: TGTGCCAGCAGCTTAGATCCGGGGACGGGGGCCAACGTCCTGACTTTC
v_gene: TRBV6-1; j_gene: TRBJ2-7; abundance: NA; d_gene: TRBD2; CDR3aa: CASRTSGNYEQYF; CDR3nt: TGTGCCAGCAGGACTAGCGGGAACTACGAGCAGTACTTC
v_gene: TRBV27; j_gene: TRBJ2-7; abundance: NA; d_gene: TRBD2; CDR3aa: CASSWGLTYEQYF; CDR3nt: TGTGCCAGCAGTTGGGGACTAACCTACGAGCAGTACTTC
v_gene: TRBV5-1; j_gene: TRBJ1-2; abundance: NA; d_gene: TRBD1; CDR3aa: CASSSGQGGNYGYTF; CDR3nt: TGCGCCAGCAGCTCGGGACAGGGGGGTAACTATGGCTACACCTTC
v_gene: TRBV28; j_gene: TRBJ2-7; abundance: once; d_gene: NA; CDR3aa: CASSPSGFGYEQYF; CDR3nt: TGTGCCAGTTCCCCGTCAGGATTCGGCTACGAGCAGTACTTC
v_gene: TRBV27; j_gene: TRBJ1-5; abundance: NA; d_gene: NA; CDR3aa: CASSFLGPSSNQPQHF; CDR3nt: TGTGCCAGCAGTTTCTTAGGGCCCAGTAGCAATCAGCCCCAGCATTTT
v_gene: TRBV29-1; j_gene: TRBJ2-1; abundance: NA; d_gene: NA; CDR3aa: CSVEDPRNEQFF; CDR3nt: TGCAGCGTTGAAGATCCCCGAAATGAGCAGTTCTTC
v_gene: TRBV6-5; j_gene: TRBJ2-1; abundance: few; d_gene: TRBD1; CDR3aa: CASRNLTGDEQFF; CDR3nt: TGTGCCAGCAGAAATCTCACAGGGGATGAGCAGTTCTTC
v_gene: TRBV27; j_gene: TRBJ2-7; abundance: NA; d_gene: TRBD1; CDR3aa: CASTPRWGQGLVEQYF; CDR3nt: TGTGCCAGCACCCCCCGGTGGGGACAGGGATTAGTCGAGCAGTACTTC
v_gene: TRBV2; j_gene: TRBJ2-3; abundance: NA; d_gene: NA; CDR3aa: CAVTAGLVTDTQYF; CDR3nt: TGTGCCGTGACAGCCGGGCTAGTGACAGATACGCAGTATTTT
v_gene: TRBV28; j_gene: TRBJ2-3; abundance: NA; d_gene: NA; CDR3aa: CASSLIGPSTDTQYF; CDR3nt: TGTGCCAGCAGTTTAATCGGGCCAAGCACAGATACGCAGTATTTT
v_gene: TRBV9; j_gene: TRBJ2-7; abundance: once; d_gene: NA; CDR3aa: CASSSRRGGGEQYF; CDR3nt: TGTGCCAGCAGCTCCCGCAGGGGTGGGGGGGAGCAGTACTTC
v_gene: TRBV5-1; j_gene: TRBJ2-1; abundance: NA; d_gene: NA; CDR3aa: CASSWNRDLEQFF; CDR3nt: TGCGCCAGCAGCTGGAACAGGGATCTCGAGCAGTTCTTC
v_gene: TRBV27; j_gene: TRBJ2-7; abundance: NA; d_gene: NA; CDR3aa: CASSFSTVGVEQYF; CDR3nt: TGTGCCAGCAGTTTTTCGACAGTTGGGGTCGAGCAGTACTTC
v_gene: TRBV5-6; j_gene: TRBJ2-5; abundance: NA; d_gene: NA; CDR3aa: CASRPSVGTRKGETQYF; CDR3nt: TGTGCCAGCAGACCTTCGGTGGGGACCCGGAAGGGGGAGACCCAGTACTTC
v_gene: TRBV19; j_gene: TRBJ2-1; abundance: NA; d_gene: NA; CDR3aa: CASSIGRDYNEQFF; CDR3nt: TGTGCCAGTAGTATAGGGCGGGATTACAATGAGCAGTTCTTC
v_gene: TRBV5-4; j_gene: TRBJ2-1; abundance: NA; d_gene: NA; CDR3aa: CASSRRAGVGNEQFF; CDR3nt: TGTGCCAGCAGCCGTCGGGCAGGGGTAGGGAATGAGCAGTTCTTC
v_gene: TRBV4-2; j_gene: TRBJ1-2; abundance: NA; d_gene: TRBD1; CDR3aa: CASSQSGTGTYGYTF; CDR3nt: TGTGCCAGCAGCCAATCAGGGACAGGGACCTATGGCTACACCTTC
v_gene: TRBV5-1; j_gene: TRBJ2-2; abundance: NA; d_gene: NA; CDR3aa: CASSMGKSDGPPGELFF; CDR3nt: TGCGCCAGCAGCATGGGGAAGTCGGACGGGCCCCCCGGGGAGCTGTTTTTT
v_gene: TRBV7-2; j_gene: TRBJ2-7; abundance: NA; d_gene: NA; CDR3aa: CASSLSRVEQYF; CDR3nt: TGTGCCAGCAGCTTGTCTCGCGTCGAGCAGTACTTC
v_gene: TRBV9; j_gene: TRBJ2-3; abundance: once; d_gene: NA; CDR3aa: CASSVASADTQYF; CDR3nt: TGTGCCAGCAGCGTAGCTTCTGCGGATACGCAGTATTTT
v_gene: TRBV27; j_gene: TRBJ1-1; abundance: NA; d_gene: NA; CDR3aa: CASRGLGTEAFF; CDR3nt: TGTGCCAGCAGGGGGCTTGGCACTGAAGCTTTCTTT
v_gene: TRBV27; j_gene: TRBJ2-1; abundance: once; d_gene: NA; CDR3aa: CASVSNNEQFF; CDR3nt: TGTGCCAGCGTCTCCAACAATGAGCAGTTCTTC
v_gene: TRBV5-1; j_gene: TRBJ2-1; abundance: NA; d_gene: NA; CDR3aa: CASSQRGPPDEQFF; CDR3nt: TGCGCCAGCAGCCAACGGGGCCCTCCGGATGAGCAGTTCTTC
v_gene: TRBV4-1; j_gene: TRBJ2-7; abundance: NA; d_gene: TRBD2; CDR3aa: CASSYIQTSGYEQYF; CDR3nt: TGCGCCAGCAGCTATATCCAAACTAGCGGTTACGAGCAGTACTTC
v_gene: TRBV19; j_gene: TRBJ1-5; abundance: few; d_gene: NA; CDR3aa: CASSMEGPTRNQPQHF; CDR3nt: TGTGCCAGTAGTATGGAGGGACCCACCCGCAATCAGCCCCAGCATTTT
v_gene: TRBV5-4; j_gene: TRBJ2-1; abundance: NA; d_gene: TRBD2; CDR3aa: CASSQGLAENNEQFF; CDR3nt: TGTGCCAGCAGCCAGGGACTAGCTGAGAACAATGAGCAGTTCTTC
v_gene: TRBV5-4; j_gene: TRBJ2-5; abundance: NA; d_gene: NA; CDR3aa: CASTTMGLSWKTQYF; CDR3nt: TGTGCCAGCACCACGATGGGGTTGTCTTGGAAGACCCAGTACTTC
v_gene: TRBV11-2; j_gene: TRBJ1-2; abundance: NA; d_gene: TRBD1; CDR3aa: CASSGTDIRGYTF; CDR3nt: TGTGCCAGCAGCGGGACAGACATACGGGGCTACACCTTC
v_gene: TRBV27; j_gene: TRBJ2-1; abundance: NA; d_gene: NA; CDR3aa: CASSPSFGSDEQFF; CDR3nt: TGTGCCAGCAGTCCTTCGTTCGGGTCCGATGAGCAGTTCTTC
v_gene: TRBV5-6; j_gene: TRBJ2-7; abundance: NA; d_gene: NA; CDR3aa: CASSLGVGAYEQYF; CDR3nt: TGTGCCAGCAGCTTGGGTGTAGGCGCCTACGAGCAGTACTTC
v_gene: TRBV28; j_gene: TRBJ2-7; abundance: NA; d_gene: NA; CDR3aa: CASSVRIGTHEQYF; CDR3nt: TGTGCCAGCAGTGTCCGCATCGGGACCCACGAGCAGTACTTC
v_gene: TRBV9; j_gene: TRBJ1-1; abundance: NA; d_gene: NA; CDR3aa: CASGGTLGTEAFF; CDR3nt: TGTGCCAGCGGGGGGACCTTAGGCACTGAAGCTTTCTTT
v_gene: TRBV4-1; j_gene: TRBJ1-6; abundance: NA; d_gene: NA; CDR3aa: CASSQAPGYSPLHF; CDR3nt: TGCGCCAGCAGCCAAGCTCCGGGATACTCACCCCTCCACTTT
v_gene: TRBV19; j_gene: TRBJ1-5; abundance: once; d_gene: NA; CDR3aa: CASSIGRIYSNQPQHF; CDR3nt: TGTGCCAGTAGTATAGGTCGGATTTATAGCAATCAGCCCCAGCATTTT
v_gene: TRBV19; j_gene: TRBJ2-7; abundance: NA; d_gene: NA; CDR3aa: CASSIVSQPVPYEQYF; CDR3nt: TGTGCCAGTAGTATAGTGAGCCAGCCCGTCCCCTACGAGCAGTACTTC
v_gene: TRBV9; j_gene: TRBJ2-2; abundance: NA; d_gene: NA; CDR3aa: CASSPNPVANTGELFF; CDR3nt: TGTGCCAGCAGCCCCAACCCAGTCGCGAACACCGGGGAGCTGTTTTTT
v_gene: TRBV27; j_gene: TRBJ2-1; abundance: NA; d_gene: NA; CDR3aa: CASSPSKHEQFF; CDR3nt: TGTGCCAGCAGTCCTTCCAAGCATGAGCAGTTCTTC
v_gene: TRBV7-8; j_gene: TRBJ2-5; abundance: NA; d_gene: TRBD2; CDR3aa: CASSPGLAGGRRQETQYF; CDR3nt: TGTGCCAGCAGCCCGGGACTAGCGGGAGGGCGACGGCAAGAGACCCAGTACTTC
v_gene: TRBV27; j_gene: TRBJ2-7; abundance: NA; d_gene: NA; CDR3aa: CASSLRGAQYEQYF; CDR3nt: TGTGCCAGCAGCCTGAGGGGGGCTCAGTACGAGCAGTACTTC
v_gene: TRBV4-3; j_gene: TRBJ2-7; abundance: NA; d_gene: NA; CDR3aa: CASSPGRGAYEQYF; CDR3nt: TGCGCCAGCAGCCCGGGAAGGGGGGCCTACGAGCAGTACTTC
v_gene: TRBV2; j_gene: TRBJ1-5; abundance: NA; d_gene: NA; CDR3aa: CASSKSPRQLQSNQPQHF; CDR3nt: TGTGCCAGCAGTAAGTCCCCCCGGCAGCTCCAAAGCAATCAGCCCCAGCATTTT
v_gene: TRBV28; j_gene: TRBJ2-5; abundance: NA; d_gene: NA; CDR3aa: CASTKFYGETQYF; CDR3nt: TGTGCCAGCACGAAGTTTTATGGGGAGACCCAGTACTTC
v_gene: TRBV6-5; j_gene: TRBJ2-2; abundance: NA; d_gene: NA; CDR3aa: CASSYGVRFALFF; CDR3nt: TGTGCCAGCAGTTACGGAGTTAGGTTCGCGCTGTTTTTT
v_gene: TRBV28; j_gene: TRBJ2-3; abundance: NA; d_gene: NA; CDR3aa: CASSQTRGGDTQYF; CDR3nt: TGTGCCAGCAGTCAGACCCGAGGCGGAGATACGCAGTATTTT
v_gene: TRBV29-1; j_gene: TRBJ2-1; abundance: NA; d_gene: TRBD1; CDR3aa: CSTRGTYNEQFF; CDR3nt: TGCAGCACCAGGGGGACCTACAATGAGCAGTTCTTC
v_gene: TRBV9; j_gene: TRBJ2-2; abundance: NA; d_gene: NA; CDR3aa: CASSVGWTLGELFF; CDR3nt: TGTGCCAGCAGCGTAGGGTGGACTCTCGGGGAGCTGTTTTTT
v_gene: TRBV10-3; j_gene: TRBJ1-1; abundance: few; d_gene: TRBD1; CDR3aa: CAIWTGEDTEAFF; CDR3nt: TGTGCCATATGGACAGGGGAGGACACTGAAGCTTTCTTT
v_gene: TRBV5-1; j_gene: TRBJ1-1; abundance: NA; d_gene: NA; CDR3aa: CASQQDLNTEAFF; CDR3nt: TGCGCCAGCCAGCAGGACCTTAACACTGAAGCTTTCTTT
v_gene: TRBV5-1; j_gene: TRBJ2-3; abundance: NA; d_gene: TRBD2; CDR3aa: CASSSLAGTTDTQYF; CDR3nt: TGCGCCAGCAGCTCACTAGCGGGAACCACAGATACGCAGTATTTT
v_gene: TRBV27; j_gene: TRBJ2-7; abundance: NA; d_gene: NA; CDR3aa: CASSFSTGTGPYEQYF; CDR3nt: TGTGCCAGCAGTTTCTCCACCGGGACGGGGCCCTACGAGCAGTACTTC
v_gene: TRBV27; j_gene: TRBJ1-2; abundance: NA; d_gene: TRBD1; CDR3aa: CASSEFIGGWAYGYTF; CDR3nt: TGTGCCAGCAGCGAGTTTATAGGGGGCTGGGCCTATGGCTACACCTTC
v_gene: TRBV7-8; j_gene: TRBJ1-5; abundance: NA; d_gene: NA; CDR3aa: CASSPKGRGGNQPQHF; CDR3nt: TGTGCCAGCAGCCCAAAGGGCAGGGGAGGCAATCAGCCCCAGCATTTT
v_gene: TRBV4-3; j_gene: TRBJ2-7; abundance: NA; d_gene: NA; CDR3aa: CASSQGQGMYEQYF; CDR3nt: TGCGCCAGCAGCCAAGGCCAGGGGATGTACGAGCAGTACTTC